The present T cell receptor (beta chain) was sequenced within a study of blood T cell repertoires in COVID-19. About the research overall: PBMCs, B-cell-depleted T cells, or T cells provided the cDNA or gDNA that made up the material.

Sequencing was performed with immunoSEQ multiplex PCR; in TCRdb, only in-frame clones are kept and a portion is missing. The sample holds around 200,000 clones, around 88% seen once. With 6 bases removed from V and 1 base from J, the gap between germline ends came to 10 bases. Germline V gene data show CDR1 as MDHEN and CDR2 as SYDVKM. CDR3 length equals 13 residues. In terms of age and location, participants ranged from roughly 18 to 100 years and lived in under 30 US areas. Cohorts were based on clinical histories the participants reported. This chain joins TRBV28 and TRBJ2-7, with a weak D call TRBD1 (6 bases). What was sequenced was PBMCs or T cells enriched from blood (not recorded which). The receptor was derived from a man aged 40-49 years with acute COVID-19. CDR3 DNA: TGTGCCAGCAGACAGGGATCTTCCTACGAGCAGTACTTC. Its translation: CASRQGSSYEQYF.